This TCR beta chain was sequenced in a study of cytomegalovirus exposure and HLA in healthy donors. Overall study context: Within the Caucasian-associated ancestry cluster were about 81% of the roughly 400 genotyped donors. General study findings and limits: Both high specificity and high sensitivity reportedly marked the classifier's diagnosis of cytomegalovirus status.

Use of 60 Vbeta and 13 Jbeta primers characterized the PCR. Assay used: immunoSEQ multiplex PCR; TCRdb lists only in-frame clones, some missing. This sample carries some 150,000 clones, roughly 78% of them seen once, and the ten largest clones take approximately 2.9%. Comments on this clone: What it binds is not known.

Healthy bone marrow donors formed the donor group. The CDR3 extends over 17 amino acids. V shed 6 bases and J 5 bases; nucleotides not matched to a gene: 16. In germline, CDR1 is MRHNA, CDR2 SNTAGT. The sequencing input was PBMCs. The V and J genes are TRBV6-4 and TRBJ2-3, with 8 bases lining up with TRBD2. This TCR was sampled from a man aged 35 to 55 in good health and CMV-seropositive. CDR3 protein: CASSPRPAGDGRDTQYF. CDR3 sequence (DNA): TGTGCCAGCAGCCCACGCCCAGCGGGAGACGGTAGAGATACGCAGTATTTT.